The present entry profiles one T cell receptor (beta chain) with its context. This sample is part of a study of cytomegalovirus exposure and HLA in healthy donors. This CDR3 is 14 amino acids long. CDR1 and CDR2 (germline): LGHNA, YNFKEQ. Trimming stripped 6 bases from V and 2 bases from J, with 12 bases between. The primer mix had 60 Vbeta and 13 Jbeta primers. Sequenced by immunoSEQ multiplex PCR; TCRdb stores in-frame clones only, minus some. The sample carries tens of thousands of clones, 90% recorded once. The receptor's source is a woman between 18 and 29 years old in good health and CMV-seronegative. Sequencing input: PBMCs. This rearrangement joins TRBV4-2 to TRBJ2-3; TRBD2 is a possible D gene (6 bases). This CDR3 is CASRPPGDTDTQYF. CDR3 nucleotides: TGTGCCAGCAGGCCACCGGGGGACACAGATACGCAGTATTTT.